These 32 T cell receptor beta chains share one sample of origin, sequenced in a study of Ad26.COV2.S vaccination and SARS-CoV-2 variants. Treatment specified: roughly 18 received Ad26.COV2.S at low or high dose, single or two shots; about 5 received placebo; per-sample allocation not given. It was on day 63 after the first vaccine or placebo injection that samples were taken. Assay used: immunoSEQ multiplex PCR; TCRdb lists only in-frame clones, some missing. The top ten clones hold around 1.8% of a sample with over 450,000 clones, roughly nine tenths of them seen once. The sample was peripheral blood, taken in a trial of Ad26.COV2.S vaccine versus placebo. All receptors come from a person between 18 and 65 years old who received the Ad26.COV2.S COVID-19 vaccine or a placebo.

This chain links TRBV7-6 with TRBJ2-6; 12 nucleotides match TRBD2. This CDR3 contains 19 residues. V lost 5 bases, J lost 1 base, and 9 bases stayed unmatched. CDR1 and CDR2 (germline): SGHVS, FNYEAQ. CDR3 sequence (DNA): TGTGCCAGCAGCCACACATATCTAGCGGGAGGGTCTGGGGCCAACGTCCTGACTTTC. Encoded protein: CASSHTYLAGGSGANVLTF.

The chain employs TRBV18 and TRBJ2-5; the D gene is possibly TRBD1 (6 bases). The CDR3 has 16 amino acids. Germline V lookup: CDR1 KGHSH, CDR2 LQKENI. The ends were cut back, 1 base at V and 3 bases at J, with 15 bases in the middle. The CDR3 spells CASSPLGQQGKETQYF. The CDR3 bases are TGTGCCAGCTCACCACTCGGGCAACAGGGAAAAGAGACCCAGTACTTC.

This clone was seen a handful of times. The chain's CDR3 is CASSQVGGGVGSPLHF. The CDR3, as DNA: TGTGCCAGCAGCCAGGTGGGTGGGGGTGTCGGCTCACCCCTCCACTTT. V usage is TRBV7-2 and J usage is TRBJ1-6; maybe TRBD1 (5 bases). Germline CDR1 and CDR2: SGHTA and FQGNSA. The CDR3 spans 16 residues. Between the trimmed V and J ends, which lost 5 bases and 10 bases, there was a span of 21 bases.

The chain's CDR3 is CASSLGSTGAYEQYF. Written as DNA, the CDR3 is TGTGCCAGCAGTCTAGGGTCCACAGGGGCGTACGAGCAGTACTTC. The chain employs TRBV3-1 (or the pseudogene TRBV3-2) and TRBJ2-7; 7 nucleotides align to TRBD1. V was clipped by 6 bases and J by 4 bases; unmatched bases: 12. CDR3 length equals 15 residues. Germline values: CDR1 LGHDT, CDR2 YNNKEL (reference sequence).

The CDR3 coding sequence is TGTGCCACCAAACGGGATTACCCCCAAGAGACCCAGTACTTC. Translation gives CATKRDYPQETQYF. V gene TRBV10-3 combines with J gene TRBJ2-5, with a tentative D call TRBD2 (5 bases). This CDR3 region has 14 residues. Germline CDR1 reads ENHRY; CDR2 reads SYGVKD. The V end was cut by 10 bases, the J end by 1 base, with 16 bases between.

This clone was seen a single time. The V gene is TRBV11-2, the J gene TRBJ2-3; D is unclear. Germline V gives CDR1 SGHAT, CDR2 FQNNGV. The CDR3 runs 15 residues. Deletions cut 5 bases from V and 3 bases from J, with 15 bases between. CDR3 sequence reads: CASSPQGPLTDTQYF. The CDR3 DNA reads as TGTGCCAGCAGCCCTCAAGGCCCCCTGACAGATACGCAGTATTTT.

This clone was seen a single time. The chain links TRBV4-1 to TRBJ2-3, with 13 bases aligning to TRBD2. Germline V lookup: CDR1 MGHRA, CDR2 YSYEKL. The V and J ends lost 0 bases and 3 bases, in that order; junction bases with no gene match: 3. The length of the CDR3 is 17 residues. CDR3: CASSQEGTSGATDTQYF. DNA for the CDR3: TGCGCCAGCAGCCAAGAAGGGACTAGCGGGGCAACAGATACGCAGTATTTT.

The chain has TRBV5-4 and TRBJ2-1; D uncertain. The CDR3 has 15 residues. Deletions cut 3 bases from V and 0 bases from J, with 10 bases between. CDR1 and CDR2 from the germline V gene are SGHNT and YYREEE (reference sequence). The CDR3 here is CASSSRVSSYNEQFF. The CDR3 DNA follows: TGTGCCAGCAGCTCCCGGGTCAGCTCCTACAATGAGCAGTTCTTC.

This chain joins TRBV7-9 and TRBJ2-7; D not certain. The CDR3 runs to 16 residues. Germline V gene data show CDR1 as SEHNR and CDR2 as FQNEAQ (reference sequence). V was clipped by 5 bases and J by 4 bases, with 21 bases between them. This chain's CDR3 is CASSQPGSADPYEQYF. For the CDR3, the DNA is TGTGCCAGCAGCCAACCCGGATCGGCTGACCCATACGAGCAGTACTTC.

The rearrangement joins TRBV28 to TRBJ2-1, with D uncertain. The V end lost 6 bases, the J end lost 7 bases, and 10 bases lay between the germline ends. Germline V lookup: CDR1 MDHEN, CDR2 SYDVKM. The CDR3 length is 12 residues. For the CDR3, the DNA is TGTGCCAGCAGCTTCTCCATAAATGAGCAGTTCTTC. This codes for CASSFSINEQFF.

The chain uses TRBV9 and TRBJ2-3; D tentatively reads TRBD1 or TRBD2 (6 bases each). V was pared by 0 bases and J by 2 bases, with 16 bases between. This CDR3 has 17 residues. Germline V gene sequence: CDR1 SGDLS, CDR2 YYNGEE. This CDR3 is CASSVGGGQGDTDTQYF. For the CDR3, the DNA is TGTGCCAGCAGCGTAGGAGGGGGGCAGGGCGACACAGATACGCAGTATTTT.

J is TRBJ1-3 and V is TRBV5-5, with D possibly being TRBD1 (6 bases). V was pared by 3 bases and J by 0 bases, with 13 bases between. The CDR3 contains 16 residues. Germline values: CDR1 SGHKS, CDR2 YYEKEE (reference sequence). The CDR3 spells CASSSLTGSSGNTIYF. The DNA of the CDR3 is TGTGCCAGCAGCTCGCTGACAGGTTCCTCTGGAAACACCATATATTTT.

In regard to this clone: In the same sample, other DNA sequences code for this CDR3. The chain uses TRBV5-1 and TRBJ1-2; unclear D gene. This CDR3 comprises 11 residues. CDR1 is SGHRS and CDR2 is YFSETQ in the germline V gene. With 0 bases removed from V and 8 bases from J, the gap between germline ends came to 5 bases. In DNA, the CDR3 is TGCGCCAGCAGCTTGGGCGGAGGCTACACCTTC. Protein: CASSLGGGYTF.

This clone was counted a single time. The genes are TRBV4-1 and TRBJ2-1; 12 bases align to TRBD2. Germline V gene data show CDR1 as MGHRA and CDR2 as YSYEKL. This CDR3 comprises 18 residues. The J segment lost 8 bases and the V segment lost 0 bases, leaving 11 bases of the junction unmatched. As DNA, the CDR3 is TGCGCCAGCAGCCAAGAGACGCTAGCGGGGGGGCGGTACGATGAGCAGTTCTTC. Translating it yields CASSQETLAGGRYDEQFF.

CDR3 coding DNA: TGTGCCAGCAGCTACGATATAACAGGGATCGCCTACGAGCAGTACTTC. It specifies CASSYDITGIAYEQYF. The chain combines TRBV7-2 with TRBJ2-7; D is perhaps TRBD1 (6 bases). The V end lost 4 bases, the J end lost 2 bases, and 18 bases lay between the germline ends. This CDR3 is built from 16 residues. The germline V gene encodes CDR1 SGHTA and CDR2 FQGNSA. Variable domain in full (rest from reference TRBV7-2 and TRBJ2-7): GAGVSQSPSNKVTEKGKDVELRCDPISGHTALYWYRQSLGQGLEFLIYFQGNSAPDKSGLPSDRFSAERTGGSVSTLTIQRTQQEDSAVYLCASSYDITGIAYEQYFGPGTRLTVT.

The chain carries TRBV7-8 and TRBJ1-1; 7 nucleotides align to TRBD1. Trimming cost V 5 bases and J 8 bases; bases outside gene matches: 5. There are 12 residues in the CDR3. The germline CDR1 and CDR2 sequences are SGHVS and FQNEAQ. CDR3 sequence reads: CASSRQGQEAFF. The CDR3 region has the DNA TGTGCCAGCAGCCGACAGGGACAGGAAGCTTTCTTT.

The rearrangement uses TRBV7-9 and TRBJ1-1; a weak D match, TRBD1 (5 bases). Trimming shortened V by 10 bases and J by 11 bases, and 29 bases separated the two germline ends. From germline, CDR1 is SEHNR and CDR2 FQNEAQ (reference sequence). The CDR3 is 15 residues long. CDR3 in amino acids: CATGLSSPSGQGAFF. CDR3 in DNA: TGTGCCACCGGGCTTAGTTCCCCTTCCGGGCAGGGTGCTTTCTTT.

CDR3 nucleotide sequence: TGTGCCAGCAGCTTAGCGGTTATTGTCTCCGGGGATGAAGAGCAGTACTTC. This encodes CASSLAVIVSGDEEQYF. The V gene is TRBV7-9, the J gene TRBJ2-7; D is perhaps TRBD2 (5 bases). CDR3 length equals 17 residues. Trimming pared 0 bases from V and 7 bases from J, leaving 22 bases between. CDR1 SEHNR and CDR2 FQNEAQ come from the germline V gene (reference sequence). Based on the CDR3 plus reference TRBV7-9 and TRBJ2-7, the full variable domain is DTGVSQNPRHKITKRGQNVTFRCDPISEHNRLYWYRQTLGQGPEFLTYFQNEAQLEKSRLLSDRFSAERPKGSFSTLEIQRTEQGDSAMYLCASSLAVIVSGDEEQYFGPGTRLTVT.

The gene calls are TRBV7-9 and TRBJ2-7; no definite D call. Trimming pared 1 base from V and 1 base from J, leaving 5 bases between. CDR3 length: 13 amino acids. In germline, CDR1 is SEHNR, CDR2 FQNEAQ (reference sequence). CDR3 sequence reads: CASSLDLSYEQYF. CDR3 nucleotide sequence: TGTGCCAGCAGCTTAGACCTATCCTACGAGCAGTACTTC.

This rearrangement joins TRBV27 to TRBJ2-7; a weak D match, TRBD2 (6 bases). CDR1 MNHEY and CDR2 SMNVEV come from the germline V gene (reference sequence). This CDR3 comprises 15 residues. Trimming pared 0 bases from V and 4 bases from J, leaving 13 bases between. DNA for the CDR3: TGTGCCAGCAGTTTATCGGAGGGAACCCGTTACGAGCAGTACTTC. It codes for CASSLSEGTRYEQYF.

Worth noting for this clone: The sample carries other DNA sequences with the same CDR3. This chain connects TRBV19 to TRBJ2-5; no clear D. The CDR3 is made up of 13 amino acids. The V end was cut by 1 base, the J end by 2 bases, with 5 bases between. Looked up from germline, CDR1 is LNHDA and CDR2 is SQIVND (reference sequence). This CDR3 reads CASSIGSQETQYF. The DNA for the CDR3 is TGTGCCAGTAGTATAGGCAGTCAAGAGACCCAGTACTTC.

This clone was found a few times. The chain combines TRBV30 with TRBJ1-3; D possibly corresponds to TRBD1 (5 bases). Germline CDR1 and CDR2: GTSNPN and SVGIG (reference sequence). The CDR3 consists of 12 residues. V dropped 5 bases and J dropped 4 bases, with 9 bases sitting between them. For the CDR3, the DNA is TGTGCCTGGGGGACCCACGGAAACACCATATATTTT. It encodes CAWGTHGNTIYF.

The V and J genes are TRBV12-3 or TRBV12-4 and TRBJ1-1; D ambiguous. CDR3 length: 13 residues. V was shortened by 5 bases and J by 1 base, with 8 bases between the two germline ends. The CDR3 coding sequence is TGTGCCAGCAGTCTATATCAGAACACTGAAGCTTTCTTT. Its protein product is CASSLYQNTEAFF.

This clone was counted a single time. J is TRBJ1-2 and V is TRBV6-5; 7 bases fit TRBD1. This CDR3 has 15 residues. Trimming removed 6 bases from V and 2 bases from J; junction bases left unmatched: 9. Per the germline V gene, CDR1 is MNHEY and CDR2 is SVGAGI. In DNA form, the CDR3 reads TGTGCCAGCAGACCCAAGCTGGGACAGAACTATGGCTACACCTTC. It encodes CASRPKLGQNYGYTF.

The chain employs TRBV5-1 and TRBJ1-1; tentatively, D is TRBD1 (6 bases). V lost 1 base, J lost 4 bases, and 14 bases lay in between. Germline assignment: CDR1 SGHRS and CDR2 YFSETQ. This CDR3 has 15 amino acids. The CDR3 DNA reads TGCGCCAGCAGCTTGCAACCGGGGGGCGGCACTGAAGCTTTCTTT. Amino acids: CASSLQPGGGTEAFF.

This chain joins TRBV18 and TRBJ2-3, with 8 bases lining up with TRBD2. CDR3 length: 15 residues. Germline CDR1 and CDR2: KGHSH and LQKENI. The V and J ends lost 1 base and 2 bases, in that order; junction bases with no gene match: 2. CDR3 DNA: TGTGCCAGCTCACCACTAGCGGGAAACACAGATACGCAGTATTTT. Translating it yields CASSPLAGNTDTQYF.

The gene calls are TRBV29-1 and TRBJ1-3, with a weak D call TRBD1 (5 bases). This CDR3 has 15 residues. Germline V lookup: CDR1 SQVTM, CDR2 ANQGSEA. Trimming left V 4 bases short and J 4 bases short, with 17 bases between. CDR3 bases: TGCAGCGTTGTCCGCGGCACGGGGCCCGGAAACACCATATATTTT. Its translation is CSVVRGTGPGNTIYF.

The chain combines TRBV12-3 or TRBV12-4 with TRBJ2-5; D possibly corresponds to TRBD1 (5 bases). The CDR3 runs 12 residues. Trimming stripped 6 bases from V and 5 bases from J, with 10 bases between. The CDR3 reads CASRLRVETQYF. As DNA, the CDR3 is TGTGCCAGCAGACTCAGGGTTGAGACCCAGTACTTC.

The chain combines TRBV18 with TRBJ2-3; perhaps TRBD1 as D (6 bases). CDR3 length: 15 amino acids. Germline CDR1 reads KGHSH; CDR2 reads LQKENI. V shed 0 bases and J shed 3 bases, with 10 bases lying between them. The CDR3 spells CASSPPGARTDTQYF. Written as DNA, the CDR3 is TGTGCCAGCTCACCACCGGGGGCGCGAACAGATACGCAGTATTTT.

The rearrangement uses TRBV2 and TRBJ2-1; 8 nucleotides align to TRBD2. With V trimmed by 7 bases and J by 5 bases, 10 bases remained unmatched. The CDR3 totals 15 residues. The germline CDR1 and CDR2 sequences are SNHLY and FYNNEI. As DNA, the CDR3 is TGTGCCAGCACTATGGGGATAGCGGGGAACAATGAGCAGTTCTTC. It codes for CASTMGIAGNNEQFF.

The chain has TRBV7-3 and TRBJ2-3; 11 nucleotides line up with TRBD2. Germline loops: CDR1 SGHTA, CDR2 FQGTGA. J gave up 4 bases and V 4 bases, and 16 bases lay outside the gene matches. The CDR3 length is 19 residues. Here the CDR3 reads CASSSGTLLAGEEPDTQYF. DNA of the CDR3: TGTGCCAGCAGCTCCGGAACCTTACTAGCGGGAGAGGAGCCAGATACGCAGTATTTT.

The chain joins TRBV28 to TRBJ2-7; 7 nucleotides agree with TRBD1. From germline, CDR1 is MDHEN and CDR2 SYDVKM. There are 22 residues in the CDR3. The J segment lost 0 bases and the V segment lost 2 bases, leaving 25 bases of the junction unmatched. The CDR3 is CASSLLSFRGTRHDPSSYEQYF. Here the CDR3 DNA reads TGTGCCAGCAGTTTACTCTCCTTCAGGGGGACGCGCCATGATCCGAGCTCCTACGAGCAGTACTTC. Complete variable domain (other parts from reference TRBV28 and TRBJ2-7): DVKVTQSSRYLVKRTGEKVFLECVQDMDHENMFWYRQDPGLGLRLIYFSYDVKMKEKGDIPEGYSVSREKKERFSLILESASTNQTSMYLCASSLLSFRGTRHDPSSYEQYFGPGTRLTVT.